This is a list of T cell receptor beta chains from one sample in a study of neurological immune-mediated disorders. TCRdb independently ran MiXCR on the 5' RACE reads; one entry per CDR3 protein. The sample has about 80,000 distinct CDR3 sequences; 5.8% are singletons. Sequenced sample: PBMCs. The receptors were sampled from a woman in her fifties or sixties with multiple sclerosis. CDR3s include the opening cysteine and the closing phenylalanine or tryptophan. Each record gives: V gene, D gene, J gene, clone size, CDR3 DNA, CDR3 protein. The D gene is left open where the match is weak. The listing skips clone size in some rows; elsewhere it reads once, few, many or a size class.

TRBV20-1	.	TRBJ1-2	many	TGCAGTGCTAGTCATACAGGGTCCTTCGACTATGGCTACACCTTC	CSASHTGSFDYGYTF
TRBV29-1	.	TRBJ2-2	many	TGCAGCGCTCAGAACACCGGGGAGCTGTTTTTT	CSAQNTGELFF
TRBV11-2	.	TRBJ2-1	many	TGTGCCAGCAGCTTAGCCCAGTACAATGAGCAGTTCTTC	CASSLAQYNEQFF
TRBV2	.	TRBJ2-3	few	TGTGCCAGCAAGGTCGGGGGAGTCACAGATACGCAGTATTTT	CASKVGGVTDTQYF
TRBV20-1	.	TRBJ2-7	many	TGTAGTCCCGACTCCTACGAGCAGTACTTC	CSPDSYEQYF
TRBV3-1	.	TRBJ2-3	many	TGTGCCAGCAGCCAAGACTCACAGGGAACAGATACGCAGTATTTT	CASSQDSQGTDTQYF
TRBV20-1	TRBD1	TRBJ1-1	many	TGCAGTGCCCCGGATAAAGGGACAGGCCCCCACACTGAAGCTTTCTTT	CSAPDKGTGPHTEAFF
TRBV5-1	.	TRBJ1-1	.	TGCGCCAGCAGCGTAGATGGACAGTTTGAAGGTTTATTT	CASSVDGQFEGLF
TRBV5-1	.	TRBJ2-3	many	TGCGCCAGCAGCTTGGTTGGCGGAAGCCGCACAGATACGCAGTATTTT	CASSLVGGSRTDTQYF
TRBV7-2	.	TRBJ2-5	many	TGTGCCAGCAGCTTTTTCCGGGGGGAGACCCAGTACTTC	CASSFFRGETQYF